The next 14 T cell receptor beta chains were all read from a single sample in a study of cytomegalovirus exposure and HLA in healthy donors. Primers for the PCR totalled 60 Vbeta and 13 Jbeta. Sequencing used immunoSEQ multiplex PCR; TCRdb keeps in-frame clones, though not all of them. Here the sample spans 150,000 to 200,000 clones, roughly three quarters being singletons. The sequencing input was PBMCs. These receptors were obtained from a woman aged 40-49 years in good health and CMV-seronegative.

The chain is built from TRBV28 and TRBJ2-3; no clear D. Per germline, CDR1 MDHEN and CDR2 SYDVKM. There are 13 residues in the CDR3. V dropped 6 bases and J dropped 3 bases, with 10 bases sitting between them. The CDR3 here is CASSSLQTDTQYF. CDR3 DNA: TGTGCCAGCAGCAGTTTACAGACAGATACGCAGTATTTT.

CDR3 residues: CASGRDRGQETQYF. CDR3 sequence (DNA): TGTGCCAGTGGGAGGGACAGGGGACAAGAGACCCAGTACTTC. This rearrangement joins TRBV2 to TRBJ2-5, with TRBD1 matching over 10 bases. The ends lost 9 bases at V and 2 bases at J; junction bases unmatched: 6. Germline assignment: CDR1 SNHLY and CDR2 FYNNEI. This CDR3 contains 14 residues. Using reference TRBV2 and TRBJ2-5 for the parts outside the CDR3, the full variable domain is EPEVTQTPSHQVTQMGQEVILRCVPISNHLYFYWYRQILGQKVEFLVSFYNNEISEKSEIFDDQFSVERPDGSNFTLKIRSTKLEDSAMYFCASGRDRGQETQYFGPGTRLLVL.

This sequence joins TRBV7-2 and TRBJ2-2; 7 bases are a match to TRBD2. Germline-derived CDR1 and CDR2 are SGHTA and FQGNSA. The CDR3 is 15 amino acids. The junction had 5 bases not matched to a gene; V was cut back by 1 base and J by 6 bases. The CDR3 DNA is TGTGCCAGCAGCTTAGTCCCAGGGAGGGCCGGGGAGCTGTTTTTT. The encoded protein is CASSLVPGRAGELFF.

This chain joins TRBV4-3 and TRBJ1-4, with D hard to call. The CDR3 is made up of 15 amino acids. Germline V gene data show CDR1 as LGHNA and CDR2 as YSLEER. The V end was cut by 4 bases, the J end by 5 bases, with 14 bases between. CDR3 nucleotide sequence: TGCGCCAGCAGCCGGTTAGAGGAGCCCAATGAAAAACTGTTTTTT. Amino acids: CASSRLEEPNEKLFF.

This chain joins TRBV7-3 and TRBJ2-1; D may be TRBD2 (6 bases). V was trimmed by 3 bases and J by 9 bases, leaving 6 bases between them. CDR3 length: 11 residues. Germline loops: CDR1 SGHTA, CDR2 FQGTGA. DNA for the CDR3: TGTGCCAGCAGCTTCGGGGGTGAGCAGTTCTTC. Translating it yields CASSFGGEQFF.

This chain connects TRBV7-9 to TRBJ2-7, with 11 bases aligning to TRBD2. From germline, CDR1 is SEHNR and CDR2 FQNEAQ (reference sequence). The CDR3 length is 15 residues. V trimming: 5 bases; J trimming: 3 bases; junction bases outside the gene matches: 6. CDR3 in DNA: TGTGCCAGCAGCCCCGGGACTAGCGGCGGCTACGAGCAGTACTTC. Protein sequence: CASSPGTSGGYEQYF.

The DNA of the CDR3 is TGTGCCAGCAGCTGGGACAGGGGAAATGAAAAACTGTTTTTT. Amino acid sequence: CASSWDRGNEKLFF. The V call is TRBV7-9, the J call TRBJ1-4, with 10 bases identical to TRBD1. Germline V gene sequence: CDR1 SEHNR, CDR2 FQNEAQ (reference sequence). The CDR3 contains 14 residues. Trimming at V came to 4 bases and at J to 5 bases, leaving 1 base not matched to a gene.

This clone was seen once. This sequence joins TRBV29-1 and TRBJ2-1; D might be TRBD2 (6 bases). The germline gives CDR1 SQVTM, CDR2 ANQGSEA. Trimming stripped 6 bases from V and 10 bases from J, with 22 bases between. The CDR3 is 14 amino acids. The CDR3 DNA follows: TGCAGCGTCGTTACCCCGGAAGCGGGTCGAGAGCAGTTCTTC. Protein product: CSVVTPEAGREQFF.

The chain links TRBV6-6 to TRBJ2-1; 9 bases align to TRBD1. With V trimmed by 0 bases and J by 9 bases, 6 bases remained unmatched. Germline CDR1 MNHNY, CDR2 SVGAGI (reference sequence). This CDR3 is 15 amino acids long. The CDR3 bases are TGTGCCAGCAGTTACTCGGGACAGGGCGACGGTGAGCAGTTCTTC. It is translated as CASSYSGQGDGEQFF.

This chain uses TRBV27 with TRBJ1-4, with D perhaps matching TRBD1 (5 bases). Germline V gene data show CDR1 as MNHEY and CDR2 as SMNVEV (reference sequence). CDR3 length: 13 residues. V was shortened by 5 bases and J by 7 bases, with 11 bases between the two germline ends. The CDR3 region is CASSTTGPEKLFF. The CDR3 nucleotides are TGTGCCAGCAGTACCACAGGACCTGAAAAACTGTTTTTT. The full variable domain, with the rest looked up from reference TRBV27 and TRBJ1-4, is EAQVTQNPRYLITVTGKKLTVTCSQNMNHEYMSWYRQDPGLGLRQIYYSMNVEVTDKGDVPEGYKVSRKEKRNFPLILESPSPNQTSLYFCASSTTGPEKLFFGSGTQLSVL.

The chain is built from TRBV4-1 and TRBJ1-1; 7 nucleotides agree with TRBD1. V shed 2 bases and J 5 bases; nucleotides not matched to a gene: 5. The germline gives CDR1 MGHRA, CDR2 YSYEKL. The CDR3 contains 14 residues. In nucleotides, the CDR3 is TGCGCCAGCAGCCAACAGACAGGGCGGACTGAAGCTTTCTTT. Translated, it gives CASSQQTGRTEAFF.

This clone was counted between two and nine times. The V call is TRBV6-1, the J call TRBJ1-1; 8 nucleotides align to TRBD1. Germline V lookup: CDR1 MNHNS, CDR2 SASEGT. CDR3 length: 14 residues. Germline trimming cut 5 bases from V and 3 bases from J; bases unmatched to any gene: 5. CDR3 protein: CASSSTTGDTEAFF. CDR3 nucleotides: TGTGCCAGCAGTTCAACGACAGGGGACACTGAAGCTTTCTTT.

The genes are TRBV7-3 and TRBJ2-7, with 9 bases matching TRBD1. Germline V gene lookup returns CDR1 SGHTA and CDR2 FQGTGA. The CDR3 consists of 16 residues. Unmatched junction bases numbered 12, after V lost 5 bases and J lost 4 bases. CDR3 nucleotide sequence: TGTGCCAGCAGCCTTATCACCGGGACAGGGTTTTACGAGCAGTACTTC. Protein: CASSLITGTGFYEQYF.

The chain has TRBV2 and TRBJ1-2; possibly TRBD1 for D (6 bases). Germline-derived CDR1 and CDR2 are SNHLY and FYNNEI. V shed 4 bases and J shed 1 base, with 10 bases lying between them. The CDR3 is 14 amino acids. The CDR3 DNA follows: TGTGCCAGCAGTGCGGACAGTCATAACTATGGCTACACCTTC. Protein sequence: CASSADSHNYGYTF. The full variable domain, rest sourced from reference TRBV2 and TRBJ1-2, is EPEVTQTPSHQVTQMGQEVILRCVPISNHLYFYWYRQILGQKVEFLVSFYNNEISEKSEIFDDQFSVERPDGSNFTLKIRSTKLEDSAMYFCASSADSHNYGYTFGSGTRLTVV.